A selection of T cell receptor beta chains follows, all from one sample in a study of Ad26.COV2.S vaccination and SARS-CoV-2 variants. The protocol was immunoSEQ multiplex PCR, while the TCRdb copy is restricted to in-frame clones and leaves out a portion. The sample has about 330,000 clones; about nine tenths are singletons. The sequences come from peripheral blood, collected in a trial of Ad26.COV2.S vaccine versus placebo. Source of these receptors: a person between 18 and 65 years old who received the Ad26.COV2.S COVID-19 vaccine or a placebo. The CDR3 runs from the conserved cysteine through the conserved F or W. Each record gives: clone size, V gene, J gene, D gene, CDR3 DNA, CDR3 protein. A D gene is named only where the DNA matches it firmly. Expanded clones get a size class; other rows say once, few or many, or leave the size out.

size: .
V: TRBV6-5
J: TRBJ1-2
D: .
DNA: TGTGCCAGCAGTCCCGAGATCGCTAACTATGGCTACACCTTC
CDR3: CASSPEIANYGYTF

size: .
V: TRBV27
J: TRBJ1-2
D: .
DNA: TGTGCCAGCGGCGAGGTCGGGGGTCGCGGCTACACCTTC
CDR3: CASGEVGGRGYTF

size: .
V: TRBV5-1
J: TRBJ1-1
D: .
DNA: TGCGCCAGCAGCCGCGCAGCTGTAATGAACACTGAAGCTTTCTTT
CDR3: CASSRAAVMNTEAFF

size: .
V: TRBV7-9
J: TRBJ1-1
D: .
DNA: TGTGCCAGCAGCTTAGTCCCAATGAACACTGAAGCTTTCTTT
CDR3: CASSLVPMNTEAFF

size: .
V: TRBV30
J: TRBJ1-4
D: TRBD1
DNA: TGTGCCTCAGGGGGCGCGGGCGATGAAAAACTGTTTTTT
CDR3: CASGGAGDEKLFF

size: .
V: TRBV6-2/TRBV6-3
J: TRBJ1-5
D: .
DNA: TGTGCCAGCAGTTACCTTTCCAGCAATCAGCCCCAGCATTTT
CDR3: CASSYLSSNQPQHF

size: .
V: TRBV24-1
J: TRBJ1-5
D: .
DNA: TGTGCCACCAGTGATTTTGTGCCTCTAACCGATCAGCCCCAGCATTTT
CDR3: CATSDFVPLTDQPQHF

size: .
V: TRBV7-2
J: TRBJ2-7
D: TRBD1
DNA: TGTGCCAGCAGCGAAAGGACAGGCTCCTACGAGCAGTACTTC
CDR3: CASSERTGSYEQYF

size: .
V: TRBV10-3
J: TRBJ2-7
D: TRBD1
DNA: TGTGCCATCAGAATACAGGGGATCGGCTACGAGCAGTACTTC
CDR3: CAIRIQGIGYEQYF

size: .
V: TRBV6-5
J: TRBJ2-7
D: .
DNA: TGTGCCAGCAGTTACTCGCGCAGATACGAGCAGTACTTC
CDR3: CASSYSRRYEQYF

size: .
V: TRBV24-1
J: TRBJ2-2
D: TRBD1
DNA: TGTGCCACCAGTGATGCCGGACAGGGTCACACCGGGGAGCTGTTTTTT
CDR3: CATSDAGQGHTGELFF

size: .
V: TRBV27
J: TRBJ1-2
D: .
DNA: TGTGCCAGTTCTGGAGGGAACTATGGCTACACCTTC
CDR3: CASSGGNYGYTF

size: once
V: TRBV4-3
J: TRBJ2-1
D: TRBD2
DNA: TGCGCCAGCAGCCAAGGGGGCGGGAGAGTTGGCGATGAGCAGTTCTTC
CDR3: CASSQGGGRVGDEQFF

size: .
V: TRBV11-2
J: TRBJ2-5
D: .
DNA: TGTGCCAGCTCTAAGGGGGCGGGATGGGAGACCCAGTACTTC
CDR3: CASSKGAGWETQYF

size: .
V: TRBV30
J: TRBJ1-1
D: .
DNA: TGTGCCTGGAGTGTACCGCGGGAAAGAATGAACACTGAAGCTTTCTTT
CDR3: CAWSVPRERMNTEAFF

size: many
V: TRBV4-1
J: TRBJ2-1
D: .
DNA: TGCGCCAGCAGCCAAGAAGGCGGGGACATATACAATGAGCAGTTCTTC
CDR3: CASSQEGGDIYNEQFF

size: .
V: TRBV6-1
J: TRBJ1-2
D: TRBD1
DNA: TGTGCCAGCAGTGAAGCGATGGACAGGTATGAAGCTAACTATGGCTACACCTTC
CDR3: CASSEAMDRYEANYGYTF

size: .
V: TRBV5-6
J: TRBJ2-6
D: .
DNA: TGTGCCAGCAGCCCAGCCTCTGGGGCCAACGTCCTGACTTTC
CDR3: CASSPASGANVLTF

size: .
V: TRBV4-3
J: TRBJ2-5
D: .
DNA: TGCGCCAGCAGCCAAGGAGTAACGGGGGTAGAGACCCAGTACTTC
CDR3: CASSQGVTGVETQYF

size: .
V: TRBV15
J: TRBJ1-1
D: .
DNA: TGTGCCACCAGCGCCCTCCGGGGGGACACTGAAGCTTTCTTT
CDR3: CATSALRGDTEAFF

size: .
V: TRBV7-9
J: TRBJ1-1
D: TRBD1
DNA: TGTGCCATCTTCGGGACAGCTCACACTGAAGCTTTCTTT
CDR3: CAIFGTAHTEAFF

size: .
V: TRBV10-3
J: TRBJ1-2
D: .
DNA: TGTGCCATCAGTGAAAGGGGCGACTATGGCTACACCTTC
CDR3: CAISERGDYGYTF

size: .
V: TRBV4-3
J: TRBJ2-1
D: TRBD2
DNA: TGCGCCAGCAGCCAAGGGACTAGCGGGATAGATGAGCAGTTCTTC
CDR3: CASSQGTSGIDEQFF

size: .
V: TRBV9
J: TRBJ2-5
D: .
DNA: TGTGCCAGCAGCGTAGAGGGCGCGGAGGGGCGAGAGACCCAGTACTTC
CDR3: CASSVEGAEGRETQYF

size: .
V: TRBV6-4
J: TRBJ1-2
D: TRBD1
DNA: TGTGCCAGCGCTCCAGACAGGGCGGGACCTTATGGCTACACCTTC
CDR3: CASAPDRAGPYGYTF

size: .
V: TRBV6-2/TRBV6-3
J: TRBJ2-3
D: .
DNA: TGTGCCAGCAGTTATCCAGATACGCAGTATTTT
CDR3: CASSYPDTQYF

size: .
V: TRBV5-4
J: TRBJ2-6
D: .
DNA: TGTGCCAGCAGCCTTGGATTCTCTGGGGCCAACGTCCTGACTTTC
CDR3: CASSLGFSGANVLTF

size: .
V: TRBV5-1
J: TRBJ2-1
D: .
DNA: TGCGCCAGCAGCTTGAGTCCCTTTAGTTCCTACAATGAGCAGTTCTTC
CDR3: CASSLSPFSSYNEQFF